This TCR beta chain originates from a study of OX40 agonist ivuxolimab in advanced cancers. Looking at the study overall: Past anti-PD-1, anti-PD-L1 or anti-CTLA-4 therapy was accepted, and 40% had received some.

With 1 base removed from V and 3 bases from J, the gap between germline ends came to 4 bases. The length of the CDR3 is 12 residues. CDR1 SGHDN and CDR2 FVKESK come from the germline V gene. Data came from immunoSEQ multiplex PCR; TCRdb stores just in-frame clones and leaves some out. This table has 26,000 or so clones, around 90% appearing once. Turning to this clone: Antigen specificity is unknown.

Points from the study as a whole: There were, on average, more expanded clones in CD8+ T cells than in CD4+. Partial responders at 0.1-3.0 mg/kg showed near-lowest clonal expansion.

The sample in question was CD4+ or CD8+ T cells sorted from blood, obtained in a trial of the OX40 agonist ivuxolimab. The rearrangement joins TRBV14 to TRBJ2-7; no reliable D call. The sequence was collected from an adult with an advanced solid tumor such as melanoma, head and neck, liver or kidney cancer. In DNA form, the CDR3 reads TGTGCCAGCAGCCAAGGTCTCTACGAGCAGTACTTC. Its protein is CASSQGLYEQYF.